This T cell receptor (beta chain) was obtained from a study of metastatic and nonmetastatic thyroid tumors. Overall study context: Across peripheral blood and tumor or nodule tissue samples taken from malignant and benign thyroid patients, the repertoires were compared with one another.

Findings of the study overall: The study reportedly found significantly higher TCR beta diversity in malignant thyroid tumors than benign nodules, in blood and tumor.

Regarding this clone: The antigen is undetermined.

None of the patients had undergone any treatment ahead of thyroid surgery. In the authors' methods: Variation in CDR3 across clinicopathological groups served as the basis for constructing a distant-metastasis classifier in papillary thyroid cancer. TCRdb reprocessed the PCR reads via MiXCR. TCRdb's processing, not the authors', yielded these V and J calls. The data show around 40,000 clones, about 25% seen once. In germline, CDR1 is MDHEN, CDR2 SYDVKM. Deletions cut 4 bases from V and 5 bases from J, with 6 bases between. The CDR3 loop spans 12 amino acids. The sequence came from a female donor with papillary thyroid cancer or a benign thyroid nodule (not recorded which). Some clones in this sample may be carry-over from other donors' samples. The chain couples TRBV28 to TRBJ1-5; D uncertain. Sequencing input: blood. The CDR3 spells CASSSYHQPQHF. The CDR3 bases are TGTGCCAGCAGTTCGTATCATCAGCCCCAGCATTTT.